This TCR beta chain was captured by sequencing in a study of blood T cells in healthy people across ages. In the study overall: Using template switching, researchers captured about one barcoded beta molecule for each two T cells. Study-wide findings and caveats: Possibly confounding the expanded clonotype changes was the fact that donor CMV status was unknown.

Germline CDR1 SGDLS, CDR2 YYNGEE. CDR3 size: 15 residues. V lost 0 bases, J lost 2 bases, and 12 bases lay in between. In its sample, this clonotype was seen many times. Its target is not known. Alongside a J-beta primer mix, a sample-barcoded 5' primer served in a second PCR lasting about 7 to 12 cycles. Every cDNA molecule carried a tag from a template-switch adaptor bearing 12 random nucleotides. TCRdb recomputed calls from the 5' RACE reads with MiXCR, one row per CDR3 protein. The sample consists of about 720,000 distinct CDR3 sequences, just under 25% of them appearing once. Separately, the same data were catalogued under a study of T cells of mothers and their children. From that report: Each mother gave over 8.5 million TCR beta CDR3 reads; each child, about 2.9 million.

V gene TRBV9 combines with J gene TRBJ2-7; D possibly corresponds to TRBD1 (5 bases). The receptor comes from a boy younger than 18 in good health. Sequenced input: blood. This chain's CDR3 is CASSVGPQETYEQYF. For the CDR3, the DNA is TGTGCCAGCAGCGTAGGTCCACAGGAGACCTACGAGCAGTACTTC. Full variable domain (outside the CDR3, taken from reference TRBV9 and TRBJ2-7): DSGVTQTPKHLITATGQRVTLRCSPRSGDLSVYWYQQSLDQGLQFLIQYYNGEERAKGNILERFSAQQFPDLHSELNLSSLELGDSALYFCASSVGPQETYEQYFGPGTRLTVT.